These T cell receptor beta chains were read from a single sample in a study of blood T cell repertoires in COVID-19. The protocol was immunoSEQ multiplex PCR, while the TCRdb copy is restricted to in-frame clones and leaves out a portion. The table records 250,000 to 300,000 clones, about 86% of them present only once. The sequenced sample consisted of peripheral blood. The receptors were sampled from a woman in her 70s with COVID-19, enrolled during active disease. Each CDR3 is given with its conserved first and last residue. The D gene is left open where the match is weak. Rows may omit the clone size; those that give it use once, few, many or a size class.

.,.,TRBJ2-5,TRBV29-1,CSVEDGGAATQYF,TGCAGCGTTGAAGATGGGGGCGCGGCGACCCAGTACTTC
.,.,TRBJ1-5,TRBV21-1,CASSLKARTGRNQPQHF,TGTGCCAGCAGCCTAAAAGCCAGAACAGGGAGAAATCAGCCCCAGCATTTT
.,TRBD1,TRBJ2-3,TRBV5-1,CASSSAGTGPTDTQYF,TGCGCCAGCAGCTCGGCCGGGACAGGGCCCACAGATACGCAGTATTTT
.,.,TRBJ2-7,TRBV2,CASSGTAPYEQYF,TGTGCCAGCAGTGGGACTGCCCCCTACGAGCAGTACTTC
.,.,TRBJ1-5,TRBV6-2/TRBV6-3,CASSYGIGASNQPQHF,TGTGCCAGCAGTTACGGGATAGGGGCGAGCAATCAGCCCCAGCATTTT
.,.,TRBJ2-7,TRBV18,CASSRDYFYEQYF,TGTGCCAGCTCCCGAGACTATTTCTACGAGCAGTACTTC
.,TRBD2,TRBJ2-7,TRBV2,CASNDKRGVSEQYF,TGTGCCAGCAATGATAAGCGGGGGGTTAGCGAGCAGTACTTC
.,.,TRBJ2-7,TRBV6-2/TRBV6-3,CASSYGGGPYEQYF,TGTGCCAGCAGTTACGGCGGCGGCCCCTACGAGCAGTACTTC
.,.,TRBJ2-5,TRBV24-1,CATSDARDSQETQYF,TGTGCCACCAGTGACGCTCGGGACTCGCAAGAGACCCAGTACTTC
.,TRBD1,TRBJ1-1,TRBV5-1,CASSQGQGGTEAFF,TGCGCCAGCAGCCAGGGACAGGGAGGGACTGAAGCTTTCTTT
many,TRBD2,TRBJ2-2,TRBV7-3,CASSLTGGLADTGELFF,TGTGCCAGCAGCTTAACGGGGGGACTAGCGGACACCGGGGAGCTGTTTTTT